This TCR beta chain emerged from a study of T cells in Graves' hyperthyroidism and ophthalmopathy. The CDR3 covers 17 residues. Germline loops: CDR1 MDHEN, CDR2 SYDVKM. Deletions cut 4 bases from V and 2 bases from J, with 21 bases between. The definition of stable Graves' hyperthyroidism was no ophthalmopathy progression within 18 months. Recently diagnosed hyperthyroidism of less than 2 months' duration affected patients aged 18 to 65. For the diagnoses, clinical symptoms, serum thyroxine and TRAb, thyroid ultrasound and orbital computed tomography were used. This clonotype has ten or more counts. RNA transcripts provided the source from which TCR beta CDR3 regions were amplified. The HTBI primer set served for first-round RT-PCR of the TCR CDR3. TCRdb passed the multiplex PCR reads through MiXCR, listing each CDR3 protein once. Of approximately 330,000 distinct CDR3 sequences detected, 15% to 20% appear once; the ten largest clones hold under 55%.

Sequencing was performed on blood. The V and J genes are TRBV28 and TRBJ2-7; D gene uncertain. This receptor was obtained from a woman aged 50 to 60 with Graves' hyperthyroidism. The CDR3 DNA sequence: TGTGCCAGCAGTTCCTTGCCGGCGTCCCGGGTCCCCTACGAGCAGTACTTC. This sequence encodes CASSSLPASRVPYEQYF.